The following is a T cell receptor (beta chain) sequence with its context. The data derive from a study of blood T cell repertoires in COVID-19. Study-level background: Specimens from acute and convalescent COVID-19 originated in the United States, Italy and Spain. From T cells, B-cell-depleted T cells, or PBMCs came the material, which was cDNA or gDNA.

Here immunoSEQ multiplex PCR was the method, and the copy in TCRdb shows in-frame clones only, minus some. The sample lists about 120,000 clones; 90% were seen once. Seattle enrolled patients during active infection and tracked them longitudinally. V trimming: 4 bases; J trimming: 0 bases; junction bases outside the gene matches: 9. CDR1 is SGHTS, CDR2 YDEGEE, per germline. This CDR3 has 16 amino acids. V gene TRBV5-8 combines with J gene TRBJ1-1; TRBD1 agrees at 7 bases. The sequenced sample was peripheral blood. The TCR originated in a woman between 55 and 75 years old with COVID-19, enrolled during active disease. CDR3 protein: CASSPTRTGVNTEAFF. CDR3 nucleotide sequence: TGTGCCAGCAGCCCGACCCGGACAGGAGTGAACACTGAAGCTTTCTTT.